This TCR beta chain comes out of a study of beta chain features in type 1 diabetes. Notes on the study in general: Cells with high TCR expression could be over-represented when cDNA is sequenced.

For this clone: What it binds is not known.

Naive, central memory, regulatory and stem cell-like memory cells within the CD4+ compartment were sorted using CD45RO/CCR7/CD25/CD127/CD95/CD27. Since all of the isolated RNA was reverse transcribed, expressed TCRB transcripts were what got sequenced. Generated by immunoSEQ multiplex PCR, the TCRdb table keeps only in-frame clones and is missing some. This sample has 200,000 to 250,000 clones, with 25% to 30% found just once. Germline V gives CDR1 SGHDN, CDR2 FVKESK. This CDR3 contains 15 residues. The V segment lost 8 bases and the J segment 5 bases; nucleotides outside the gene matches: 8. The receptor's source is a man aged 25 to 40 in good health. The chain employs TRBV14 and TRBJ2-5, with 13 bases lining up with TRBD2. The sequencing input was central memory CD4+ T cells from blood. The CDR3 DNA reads TGTGCCAGCGGTAAACTAGCGGGAGGGATGGAGACCCAGTACTTC. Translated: CASGKLAGGMETQYF.